This entry concerns a single T cell receptor beta chain. The target antigen is unknown. This specimen comes from a study of T cell responses to AZD1222 COVID-19 vaccine. The method was immunoSEQ multiplex PCR; TCRdb's version includes in-frame clones alone and lacks a portion of them. The sample records just under 35,000 clones, approximately 84% being singletons. Study-level points and caveats: Baseline serology detected seropositivity in only six or seven AZD1222 recipients. After two AZD1222 doses, spike-specific TCR breadth and depth rose versus day 0. It should be noted that donors were predominantly white British and more often female, and clonal diversity was possibly underestimated. CD4 TCRs linked to vaccination spanned spike, dominating at 160-218 and 743-854.

The CDR3 runs to 15 residues. CDR1 GTSNPN and CDR2 SVGIG come from the germline V gene (reference sequence). V shed 0 bases, J shed 4 bases, and the junction held 1 base outside the gene matches. This chain links TRBV30 with TRBJ1-6; 9 bases agree with TRBD1. This TCR came from an adult who received the AZD1222 COVID-19 vaccine. The sample in question was peripheral blood, obtained 28 days after the second AZD1222 dose. The CDR3 reads CAWSVQGAYNSPLHF. The CDR3 DNA sequence: TGTGCCTGGAGTGTACAGGGGGCTTATAATTCACCCCTCCACTTT.